Listed below are T cell receptor beta chains from one sample, sequenced in a study of blood T cell repertoires in COVID-19. Sequenced by immunoSEQ multiplex PCR; TCRdb stores in-frame clones only, minus some. Here the sample spans 390,000 or so clones, about 83% being singletons. Sequenced material: PBMCs or T cells enriched from blood (not recorded which). Receptor source: a woman aged 50 to 65 who had recovered from COVID-19. CDR3s include the opening cysteine and the closing phenylalanine or tryptophan. Fields, in order: CDR3 length, D gene, J gene, V gene, CDR3 protein. D genes are given only for firm matches.

len: 12; d_gene: NA; j_gene: TRBJ1-5; v_gene: TRBV3-1/TRBV3-2; CDR3aa: CASSQDSQPQHF
len: 14; d_gene: TRBD1; j_gene: TRBJ1-2; v_gene: TRBV27; CDR3aa: CATSPGQSNYGYTF
len: 19; d_gene: TRBD1; j_gene: TRBJ2-1; v_gene: TRBV6-1; CDR3aa: CASSEAAGTEFSTYNEQFF
len: 13; d_gene: TRBD1; j_gene: TRBJ1-2; v_gene: TRBV6-5; CDR3aa: CASSGTENYGYTF
len: 12; d_gene: TRBD1; j_gene: TRBJ1-4; v_gene: TRBV30; CDR3aa: CAWGTGGEKLFF
len: 14; d_gene: NA; j_gene: TRBJ2-1; v_gene: TRBV19; CDR3aa: CASSISGAGNEQFF
len: 14; d_gene: TRBD1; j_gene: TRBJ1-4; v_gene: TRBV28; CDR3aa: CASSRTGGGEKLFF
len: 15; d_gene: TRBD1; j_gene: TRBJ1-4; v_gene: TRBV28; CDR3aa: CASSLGTGTNEKLFF
len: 14; d_gene: TRBD1; j_gene: TRBJ1-2; v_gene: TRBV7-9; CDR3aa: CASSLVLGGDGYTF
len: 15; d_gene: NA; j_gene: TRBJ1-5; v_gene: TRBV6-1; CDR3aa: CASSDPRQLNQPQHF
len: 13; d_gene: NA; j_gene: TRBJ1-2; v_gene: TRBV5-1; CDR3aa: CASSIDGNYGYTF
len: 17; d_gene: TRBD2; j_gene: TRBJ2-3; v_gene: TRBV4-3; CDR3aa: CASSQAPQRGSTDTQYF
len: 16; d_gene: TRBD1; j_gene: TRBJ2-1; v_gene: TRBV5-1; CDR3aa: CASSLGGQGSHNEQFF
len: 15; d_gene: TRBD2; j_gene: TRBJ2-1; v_gene: TRBV28; CDR3aa: CASSPGGGRDNEQFF
len: 13; d_gene: TRBD1; j_gene: TRBJ2-7; v_gene: TRBV6-6; CDR3aa: CASRRTGGDEQYF
len: 20; d_gene: NA; j_gene: TRBJ2-3; v_gene: TRBV27; CDR3aa: CASSPSRTGYRGTRFGTQYF
len: 13; d_gene: NA; j_gene: TRBJ1-2; v_gene: TRBV2; CDR3aa: CASSVERAGGYTF
len: 15; d_gene: NA; j_gene: TRBJ2-5; v_gene: TRBV3-1/TRBV3-2; CDR3aa: CASSPQTAGSETQYF
len: 14; d_gene: TRBD1; j_gene: TRBJ1-6; v_gene: TRBV6-5; CDR3aa: CASSAGTGNSPLHF
len: 14; d_gene: NA; j_gene: TRBJ2-2; v_gene: TRBV11-3; CDR3aa: CASSLQGGTGELFF
len: 19; d_gene: TRBD2; j_gene: TRBJ2-5; v_gene: TRBV3-1/TRBV3-2; CDR3aa: CASSQPASGQRGVGETQYF
len: 15; d_gene: NA; j_gene: TRBJ1-1; v_gene: TRBV19; CDR3aa: CASTPALRRRGEAFF
len: 15; d_gene: TRBD1; j_gene: TRBJ1-2; v_gene: TRBV19; CDR3aa: CASSAGDRGGYGYTF
len: 16; d_gene: TRBD1; j_gene: TRBJ1-5; v_gene: TRBV2; CDR3aa: CASSALGQGDVQPQHF
len: 13; d_gene: NA; j_gene: TRBJ1-6; v_gene: TRBV5-1; CDR3aa: CATRGATEGPLHF
len: 14; d_gene: NA; j_gene: TRBJ2-1; v_gene: TRBV2; CDR3aa: CASMGGAVYNEQFF
len: 13; d_gene: TRBD1; j_gene: TRBJ1-2; v_gene: TRBV19; CDR3aa: CASSRRQGYGYTF
len: 15; d_gene: TRBD1; j_gene: TRBJ1-2; v_gene: TRBV28; CDR3aa: CASSFLGQGIDGYTF
len: 16; d_gene: NA; j_gene: TRBJ2-1; v_gene: TRBV4-3; CDR3aa: CASSQDRLAPYNEQFF
len: 19; d_gene: TRBD2; j_gene: TRBJ2-3; v_gene: TRBV9; CDR3aa: CASSPSQGRLAGSTDTQYF
len: 13; d_gene: NA; j_gene: TRBJ1-6; v_gene: TRBV20-1; CDR3aa: CSASRGNDSPLHF
len: 15; d_gene: NA; j_gene: TRBJ1-5; v_gene: TRBV5-5; CDR3aa: CASQQEWGVNQPQHF
len: 19; d_gene: TRBD1; j_gene: TRBJ1-3; v_gene: TRBV7-6; CDR3aa: CASSLAMGQGTVAGNTIYF
len: 13; d_gene: NA; j_gene: TRBJ1-1; v_gene: TRBV23-1; CDR3aa: CASLNSPNTEAFF
len: 14; d_gene: NA; j_gene: TRBJ1-6; v_gene: TRBV28; CDR3aa: CASSSGQTPSPLHF
len: 16; d_gene: NA; j_gene: TRBJ2-1; v_gene: TRBV7-3; CDR3aa: CASSLMAGSSYNEQFF
len: 16; d_gene: TRBD1; j_gene: TRBJ1-6; v_gene: TRBV5-6; CDR3aa: CASSPGQGARNSPLHF
len: 15; d_gene: TRBD2; j_gene: TRBJ2-2; v_gene: TRBV10-3; CDR3aa: CAITPSGARTGELFF
len: 14; d_gene: NA; j_gene: TRBJ1-1; v_gene: TRBV3-1/TRBV3-2; CDR3aa: CASTPGVMDTEAFF
len: 12; d_gene: TRBD1; j_gene: TRBJ1-2; v_gene: TRBV30; CDR3aa: CAWTGTVYGYTF
len: 11; d_gene: NA; j_gene: TRBJ1-1; v_gene: TRBV6-2/TRBV6-3; CDR3aa: CASSYGLKAFF
len: 18; d_gene: NA; j_gene: TRBJ2-7; v_gene: TRBV7-2; CDR3aa: CASSSNVGGRDISYEQYF
len: 14; d_gene: NA; j_gene: TRBJ2-7; v_gene: TRBV4-1; CDR3aa: CASSQEEGADEQYF
len: 14; d_gene: NA; j_gene: TRBJ1-6; v_gene: TRBV2; CDR3aa: CASSEMEGNSPLHF
len: 14; d_gene: NA; j_gene: TRBJ1-1; v_gene: TRBV6-5; CDR3aa: CATRNGGVGTEAFF
len: 15; d_gene: TRBD1; j_gene: TRBJ1-3; v_gene: TRBV2; CDR3aa: CASSVGQGAGNTIYF
len: 15; d_gene: NA; j_gene: TRBJ1-3; v_gene: TRBV13; CDR3aa: CASSSTTVAGNTIYF
len: 15; d_gene: NA; j_gene: TRBJ1-1; v_gene: TRBV19; CDR3aa: CASTLSGQGNTEAFF
len: 14; d_gene: NA; j_gene: TRBJ2-5; v_gene: TRBV7-9; CDR3aa: CASTTTEGEETQYF
len: 14; d_gene: NA; j_gene: TRBJ1-3; v_gene: TRBV27; CDR3aa: CASSSSGARNTIYF
len: 15; d_gene: TRBD2; j_gene: TRBJ2-2; v_gene: TRBV5-5; CDR3aa: CASSLGTSGTGELFF
len: 14; d_gene: NA; j_gene: TRBJ1-4; v_gene: TRBV5-1; CDR3aa: CASSTGTRGEKLFF
len: 17; d_gene: TRBD2; j_gene: TRBJ2-3; v_gene: TRBV7-2; CDR3aa: CASSRQWSSGGEGTQYF
len: 16; d_gene: TRBD2; j_gene: TRBJ2-1; v_gene: TRBV5-1; CDR3aa: CASSLDVSGVYNEQFF
len: 16; d_gene: NA; j_gene: TRBJ1-6; v_gene: TRBV19; CDR3aa: CASRELPSSYNSPLHF
len: 12; d_gene: NA; j_gene: TRBJ2-5; v_gene: TRBV7-8; CDR3aa: CASSLFPETQYF
len: 14; d_gene: TRBD1; j_gene: TRBJ2-1; v_gene: TRBV16; CDR3aa: CASSRQGRGEEQFF